This is a list of T cell receptor beta chains from one sample in a study of blood T cell repertoires in COVID-19. The method was immunoSEQ multiplex PCR; TCRdb's version includes in-frame clones alone and lacks a portion of them. The data show about 220,000 clones, with around 91% seen just once and under 3.5% held by the top ten. The sample comprised PBMCs or T cells enriched from blood (not recorded which). Source of these receptors: a woman aged 18-29 years in a cohort exposed to, infected with or recovered from COVID-19 (not recorded which). CDR3s include the opening cysteine and the closing phenylalanine or tryptophan. Each record gives: clone size, D gene, V gene, J gene, CDR3 protein, CDR3 DNA. D genes are given only for firm matches. A clone size is listed for some rows: how often the clone was seen (once, few, many), or a class if it is expanded.

size: .
D: .
V: TRBV30
J: TRBJ2-5
CDR3: CAWSGPETQYF
DNA: TGTGCCTGGAGTGGGCCGGAGACCCAGTACTTC

size: .
D: TRBD1
V: TRBV19
J: TRBJ1-6
CDR3: CASSGQGGSPLHF
DNA: TGTGCCAGTAGTGGACAGGGTGGTTCACCCCTCCACTTT

size: few
D: .
V: TRBV11-3
J: TRBJ1-1
CDR3: CASSGIGGATEAFF
DNA: TGTGCCAGCAGCGGGATAGGGGGGGCGACTGAAGCTTTCTTT

size: once
D: .
V: TRBV30
J: TRBJ2-1
CDR3: CAWSGYYEQFF
DNA: TGTGCCTGGAGTGGTTATTATGAGCAGTTCTTC

size: .
D: TRBD1
V: TRBV7-3
J: TRBJ1-2
CDR3: CASSLSGDRWTF
DNA: TGTGCCAGCAGCTTAAGTGGGGACAGGTGGACCTTC

size: once
D: TRBD1
V: TRBV6-5
J: TRBJ1-5
CDR3: CASDHRGPSNQPQHF
DNA: TGTGCCAGCGATCACAGGGGGCCTAGCAATCAGCCCCAGCATTTT

size: .
D: TRBD1
V: TRBV6-1
J: TRBJ1-5
CDR3: CASSDRGREPQHF
DNA: TGTGCCAGCAGTGACAGGGGGCGGGAGCCCCAGCATTTT

size: .
D: TRBD1
V: TRBV11-1
J: TRBJ1-3
CDR3: CASSFRGLTGNTIYF
DNA: TGTGCCAGCAGCTTCAGGGGGCTTACTGGAAACACCATATATTTT

size: .
D: TRBD1
V: TRBV19
J: TRBJ1-2
CDR3: CASAGTENYGYTF
DNA: TGTGCCAGTGCCGGGACAGAGAACTATGGCTACACCTTC

size: .
D: TRBD1
V: TRBV7-2
J: TRBJ1-2
CDR3: CASSPRDRADGYTF
DNA: TGTGCCAGCAGCCCGCGGGACAGGGCGGATGGCTACACCTTC

size: .
D: .
V: TRBV5-4
J: TRBJ1-1
CDR3: CASSFGTEAFF
DNA: TGTGCCAGCAGCTTCGGCACTGAAGCTTTCTTT

size: .
D: .
V: TRBV6-5
J: TRBJ1-4
CDR3: CASSRGLGGEKLFF
DNA: TGTGCCAGCAGCCGGGGACTGGGGGGTGAAAAACTGTTTTTT

size: .
D: TRBD1
V: TRBV5-4
J: TRBJ1-3
CDR3: CASSPGTASGNTIYF
DNA: TGTGCCAGCAGCCCAGGGACAGCCTCTGGAAACACCATATATTTT

size: .
D: .
V: TRBV28
J: TRBJ1-2
CDR3: CASSSYSFYGYTF
DNA: TGTGCCAGCAGTTCGTACAGCTTCTATGGCTACACCTTC